These 9 T cell receptor beta chains were sequenced from one sample in a study of T cell repertoires in cytomegalovirus infection. From the reads, TCRdb called clonotypes with MiXCR, one entry per CDR3 protein. The sample shows roughly 920,000 distinct CDR3 sequences, roughly 30% of them seen only once. Antigens of these TCRs are unknown. Here the sequenced sample was cultured CD8+ T cells from PBMCs, taken from culture after CMV antigen stimulation. The receptors derive from a human donor in good health (CMV status not recorded). Some clones in this sample may be carry-over from other donors' samples.

This clonotype was detected only a few times. The chain uses TRBV6-2 or TRBV6-3 and TRBJ1-5; 10 bases are a match to TRBD1. Per germline, CDR1 MNHEY and CDR2 SVGEGT. The CDR3 covers 15 residues. The V segment lost 7 bases and the J segment 5 bases; nucleotides outside the gene matches: 8. The CDR3 reads CASTPGQGVDQPQHF. The CDR3 DNA is TGTGCCAGCACCCCCGGACAGGGGGTTGATCAGCCCCAGCATTTT.

This clonotype occurred a few times. This sequence joins TRBV6-1 and TRBJ1-2; 9 bases map to TRBD1. The CDR3 spans 14 residues. V was pared by 7 bases and J by 4 bases, with 7 bases of the junction left unmatched. Germline V lookup: CDR1 MNHNS, CDR2 SASEGT. CDR3 bases: TGTGCCAGCACCCCCGGGACAGGGCGCTATGGCTACACCTTC. Its protein is CASTPGTGRYGYTF.

Remarks on this clonotype: An end of the junction does not agree with germline; a read error may underlie this. The chain recombines TRBV19 with TRBJ1-4, with TRBD1 matching over 7 bases. Germline V CDR1 and CDR2: LNHDA, SQIVND (reference sequence). The CDR3 length is 15 residues. The CDR3 DNA reads as TGTGCCAGCAGTACAGGGGAAGGAACTAATGAAAAACTGTTTTTT. Translating it yields CASSTGEGTNEKLFF.

V usage is TRBV6-1 and J usage is TRBJ1-4, with a weak D call TRBD1 (5 bases). CDR3 size: 15 residues. Germline values: CDR1 MNHNS, CDR2 SASEGT. Trimming took off 1 base at V and 3 bases at J, with 9 bases between the two ends. The CDR3 protein is CASSEGDRANEKLFF. As DNA, the CDR3 is TGTGCCAGCAGTGAAGGAGACAGAGCTAATGAAAAACTGTTTTTT.

This chain uses TRBV9 with TRBJ2-1, with 7 bases that match TRBD2. This CDR3 region has 15 residues. The V and J ends lost 6 bases and 4 bases, in that order; junction bases with no gene match: 10. Looked up from germline, CDR1 is SGDLS and CDR2 is YYNGEE. CDR3 DNA: TGTGCCAGCAAGCCTGGGGGGGGATTTTACAATGAGCAGTTCTTC. Translated: CASKPGGGFYNEQFF.

This clonotype was found a few times. The chain joins TRBV3-1 to TRBJ2-2; 8 positions agree with TRBD2. Germline CDR1 reads LGHDT; CDR2 reads YNNKEL (reference sequence). With 7 bases clipped from V and 4 bases from J, the junction kept 17 bases outside the gene matches. The CDR3 has 18 residues. CDR3 in DNA: TGTGCCAGCACTTCCCTAATCGGGGTAGCGGGGCCCACCGGGGAGCTGTTTTTT. Amino acid sequence: CASTSLIGVAGPTGELFF.

In this sample, this clonotype turned up a few times. Written as DNA, the CDR3 is TGTGCCAGCAGCTTACCCGAGACAGGGTCCAACACTGAAGCTTTCTTT. Protein: CASSLPETGSNTEAFF. The chain combines TRBV7-9 with TRBJ1-1; TRBD1 aligns across 7 bases. The CDR3 is made up of 16 amino acids. V was clipped by 2 bases and J by 2 bases; unmatched bases: 8. CDR1 is SEHNR and CDR2 is FQNEAQ in the germline V gene (reference sequence). The full variable domain, completed using reference TRBV7-9 and TRBJ1-1, is DTGVSQNPRHKITKRGQNVTFRCDPISEHNRLYWYRQTLGQGPEFLTYFQNEAQLEKSRLLSDRFSAERPKGSFSTLEIQRTEQGDSAMYLCASSLPETGSNTEAFFGQGTRLTVV.

V usage is TRBV4-2 and J usage is TRBJ2-3, with TRBD2 matching over 7 bases. This CDR3 contains 17 residues. Germline-derived CDR1 and CDR2 are LGHNA and YNFKEQ. V shed 0 bases and J 2 bases; nucleotides not matched to a gene: 8. CDR3: CASSQEDASGPTDTQYF. The CDR3, as DNA: TGTGCCAGCAGCCAAGAGGACGCTAGCGGACCCACAGATACGCAGTATTTT.

This clonotype was counted many times. The rearrangement links TRBV27 to TRBJ2-1; TRBD2 agrees at 9 bases. Unmatched junction bases numbered 8, after V lost 4 bases and J lost 7 bases. Per the germline V gene, CDR1 is MNHEY and CDR2 is SMNVEV (reference sequence). The CDR3 contains 15 residues. The CDR3 sequence is CASSSGTSPLNEQFF. The CDR3 DNA is TGTGCCAGCAGTTCGGGGACTAGCCCTTTAAATGAGCAGTTCTTC.